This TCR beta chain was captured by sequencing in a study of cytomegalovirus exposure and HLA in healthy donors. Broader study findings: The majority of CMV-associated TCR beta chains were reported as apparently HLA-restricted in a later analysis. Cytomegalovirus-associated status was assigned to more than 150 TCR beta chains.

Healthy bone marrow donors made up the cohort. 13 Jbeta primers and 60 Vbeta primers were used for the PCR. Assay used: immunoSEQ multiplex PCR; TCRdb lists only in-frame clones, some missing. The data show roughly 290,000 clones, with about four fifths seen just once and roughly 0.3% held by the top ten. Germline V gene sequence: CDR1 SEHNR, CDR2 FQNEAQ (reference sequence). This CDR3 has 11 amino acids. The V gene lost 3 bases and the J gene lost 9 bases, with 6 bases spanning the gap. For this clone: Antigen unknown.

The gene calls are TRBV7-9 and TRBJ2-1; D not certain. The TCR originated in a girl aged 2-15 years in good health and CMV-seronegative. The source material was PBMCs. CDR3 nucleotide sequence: TGTGCCAGCAGCTTGGCCCTTGAGCAGTTCTTC. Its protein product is CASSLALEQFF.